This is a list of T cell receptor beta chains from one sample in a study of blood T cell repertoires in COVID-19. Some clones are missing from TCRdb's copy, which holds only in-frame ones; the method was immunoSEQ multiplex PCR. Here the sample spans roughly 140,000 clones, roughly 88% being singletons. Sequencing was carried out using PBMCs or T cells enriched from blood (not recorded which). The receptors shown here come from a woman in her twenties or thirties with acute COVID-19. The CDR3 runs from the conserved cysteine through the conserved F or W. The D gene is left open where the match is weak. Rows may omit the clone size; those that give it use once, few, many or a size class.

cdr3_nt: TGCAGTGCTAGTAACAGGGATCGTGTCCTAGACGGCCCCTACGAGCAGTACTTC
cdr3_aa: CSASNRDRVLDGPYEQYF
clone_size: -
v_call: TRBV20-1
d_call: -
j_call: TRBJ2-7
cdr3_length: 18

cdr3_nt: TGTGCCAGCAGTTCGGGACAGAACACTGAAGCTTTCTTT
cdr3_aa: CASSSGQNTEAFF
clone_size: few
v_call: TRBV28
d_call: -
j_call: TRBJ1-1
cdr3_length: 13

cdr3_nt: TGTGCCAGCACCTTAGCGGGGGGGGCCACAGATACGCAGTATTTT
cdr3_aa: CASTLAGGATDTQYF
clone_size: -
v_call: TRBV28
d_call: TRBD2
j_call: TRBJ2-3
cdr3_length: 15

cdr3_nt: TGTGCCAGCAGTCCATCCATGGGGGAGCGCGGGGCTTCCTACGAGCAGTACTTC
cdr3_aa: CASSPSMGERGASYEQYF
clone_size: -
v_call: TRBV27
d_call: -
j_call: TRBJ2-7
cdr3_length: 18

cdr3_nt: TGTGCCAGTAGTCCGCAGGCACTTCACACTGAAGCTTTCTTT
cdr3_aa: CASSPQALHTEAFF
clone_size: -
v_call: TRBV19
d_call: -
j_call: TRBJ1-1
cdr3_length: 14

cdr3_nt: TGTGCCAGTAGTGAGTGGACAGGGGGCACTGAAGCTTTCTTT
cdr3_aa: CASSEWTGGTEAFF
clone_size: once
v_call: TRBV19
d_call: TRBD1
j_call: TRBJ1-1
cdr3_length: 14

cdr3_nt: TGTGCCAGCAGTTTATGGGGGTTTGGGAGAGGAACTGAAGCTTTCTTT
cdr3_aa: CASSLWGFGRGTEAFF
clone_size: -
v_call: TRBV28
d_call: -
j_call: TRBJ1-1
cdr3_length: 16

cdr3_nt: TGTGCCAGCAGCCTCACACCTATTAGCTTTTTCTACGAGCAGTACTTC
cdr3_aa: CASSLTPISFFYEQYF
clone_size: -
v_call: TRBV28
d_call: -
j_call: TRBJ2-7
cdr3_length: 16

cdr3_nt: TGTGCCAGCAGTTACTCCGTGGTCCGGCTAGCGGATAGCTCCTACAATGAGCAGTTCTTC
cdr3_aa: CASSYSVVRLADSSYNEQFF
clone_size: once
v_call: TRBV6-2/TRBV6-3
d_call: TRBD2
j_call: TRBJ2-1
cdr3_length: 20

cdr3_nt: TGTGCCAGCGAGGGCGGGTTCCAGGCGAACAATCAGCCCCAGCATTTT
cdr3_aa: CASEGGFQANNQPQHF
clone_size: -
v_call: TRBV2
d_call: -
j_call: TRBJ1-5
cdr3_length: 16

cdr3_nt: TGTGCCAGCAGCCCACAGGGGGCCAACGTCCTGACTTTC
cdr3_aa: CASSPQGANVLTF
clone_size: -
v_call: TRBV27
d_call: -
j_call: TRBJ2-6
cdr3_length: 13

cdr3_nt: TGTGCCAGCAGTGCGAGGGGACTAGCGGATAACAATGAGCAGTTCTTC
cdr3_aa: CASSARGLADNNEQFF
clone_size: -
v_call: TRBV28
d_call: TRBD2
j_call: TRBJ2-1
cdr3_length: 16

cdr3_nt: TGTGCCAGTAGTCCGACAGGAAACACCGGGGAGCTGTTTTTT
cdr3_aa: CASSPTGNTGELFF
clone_size: -
v_call: TRBV19
d_call: -
j_call: TRBJ2-2
cdr3_length: 14

cdr3_nt: TGCGCCAGCAGCACTATGGACAGGGTTTACGAGCAGTACTTC
cdr3_aa: CASSTMDRVYEQYF
clone_size: -
v_call: TRBV5-1
d_call: TRBD1
j_call: TRBJ2-7
cdr3_length: 14

cdr3_nt: TGTGCCAGCTCACCTGACAGCTCCTACGAGCAGTACTTC
cdr3_aa: CASSPDSSYEQYF
clone_size: -
v_call: TRBV18
d_call: -
j_call: TRBJ2-7
cdr3_length: 13

cdr3_nt: TGTGCCAGCAGCTTGAGTAAACAGCACACAGATACGCAGTATTTT
cdr3_aa: CASSLSKQHTDTQYF
clone_size: -
v_call: TRBV7-3
d_call: -
j_call: TRBJ2-3
cdr3_length: 15

cdr3_nt: TGTGCCAGCAGCAATACCCGGGGTCCTAATGAAAAACTGTTTTTT
cdr3_aa: CASSNTRGPNEKLFF
clone_size: -
v_call: TRBV27
d_call: -
j_call: TRBJ1-4
cdr3_length: 15

cdr3_nt: TGTGCCAGCAGCCTAGCGGACAGGGGCTACGAGCAGTACTTC
cdr3_aa: CASSLADRGYEQYF
clone_size: -
v_call: TRBV7-9
d_call: TRBD1
j_call: TRBJ2-7
cdr3_length: 14

cdr3_nt: TGTGCCAGCAGCGTCGACCCGGGTACTGGCAATGAGCAGTTCTTC
cdr3_aa: CASSVDPGTGNEQFF
clone_size: once
v_call: TRBV9
d_call: -
j_call: TRBJ2-1
cdr3_length: 15

cdr3_nt: TGTGCCAGCTCACGACAGGGGGCCCAAGAGACCCAGTACTTC
cdr3_aa: CASSRQGAQETQYF
clone_size: -
v_call: TRBV18
d_call: TRBD1
j_call: TRBJ2-5
cdr3_length: 14

cdr3_nt: TGCGCCAGCAGCTTGGGGATTCAGGGGAGAGGAGAAAAACTGTTTTTT
cdr3_aa: CASSLGIQGRGEKLFF
clone_size: -
v_call: TRBV5-1
d_call: -
j_call: TRBJ1-4
cdr3_length: 16

cdr3_nt: TGTGCCAGCAGCTTAGGCCCTCGTGGACTAGCGGGGCGATACGAGCAGTACTTC
cdr3_aa: CASSLGPRGLAGRYEQYF
clone_size: -
v_call: TRBV7-2
d_call: TRBD2
j_call: TRBJ2-7
cdr3_length: 18

cdr3_nt: TGTGCCAGCAGACGGGCCGGGACTAGCGGGGGACCTAGGGACGAGCAGTACTTC
cdr3_aa: CASRRAGTSGGPRDEQYF
clone_size: few
v_call: TRBV5-4
d_call: TRBD2
j_call: TRBJ2-7
cdr3_length: 18

cdr3_nt: TGTGCCAGCAAAAGGACGGGATCCTATGGCTACACCTTC
cdr3_aa: CASKRTGSYGYTF
clone_size: -
v_call: TRBV28
d_call: -
j_call: TRBJ1-2
cdr3_length: 13

cdr3_nt: TGTGCCAGCAGTCCCGAAGCCATCCAGCAGTACTTC
cdr3_aa: CASSPEAIQQYF
clone_size: few
v_call: TRBV12-3/TRBV12-4
d_call: -
j_call: TRBJ2-7
cdr3_length: 12

cdr3_nt: TGTGCCAGCAGCCAGGACAGGGCAACCTACGAGCAGTACTTC
cdr3_aa: CASSQDRATYEQYF
clone_size: -
v_call: TRBV11-1
d_call: TRBD1
j_call: TRBJ2-7
cdr3_length: 14

cdr3_nt: TGTGCCAGCAGCTGGGACAGTGCGGGTGAGCAGTTCTTC
cdr3_aa: CASSWDSAGEQFF
clone_size: -
v_call: TRBV11-3
d_call: TRBD1
j_call: TRBJ2-1
cdr3_length: 13

cdr3_nt: TGTGCCTGGAGCGACTACTCCTTGACAGGGAAAAACATTCAGTACTTC
cdr3_aa: CAWSDYSLTGKNIQYF
clone_size: -
v_call: TRBV30
d_call: TRBD1
j_call: TRBJ2-4
cdr3_length: 16

cdr3_nt: TGTGCCAGCTGGGACAGGCTGAGCTCCTACGAGCAGTACTTC
cdr3_aa: CASWDRLSSYEQYF
clone_size: -
v_call: TRBV27
d_call: TRBD1
j_call: TRBJ2-7
cdr3_length: 14

cdr3_nt: TGTGCCAGCAGCTTACGGGACTACACAGATACGCAGTATTTT
cdr3_aa: CASSLRDYTDTQYF
clone_size: -
v_call: TRBV7-2
d_call: TRBD2
j_call: TRBJ2-3
cdr3_length: 14

cdr3_nt: TGTGCCTGGAGTGCCCGGGGGGCAGACTACGAGCAGTACTTC
cdr3_aa: CAWSARGADYEQYF
clone_size: -
v_call: TRBV30
d_call: -
j_call: TRBJ2-7
cdr3_length: 14

cdr3_nt: TGTGCCTGGAGTGTTGGGGGGGCGAGGGATGAGCAGTTCTTC
cdr3_aa: CAWSVGGARDEQFF
clone_size: -
v_call: TRBV30
d_call: -
j_call: TRBJ2-1
cdr3_length: 14

cdr3_nt: TGTGCCTGGAGTGTACCGTGGGGACTAGCGGGCTACGAGCAGTACTTC
cdr3_aa: CAWSVPWGLAGYEQYF
clone_size: -
v_call: TRBV30
d_call: TRBD2
j_call: TRBJ2-7
cdr3_length: 16

cdr3_nt: TGTGCCAGTAGTATTGACAGTTCCACCTACGAGCAGTACTTC
cdr3_aa: CASSIDSSTYEQYF
clone_size: -
v_call: TRBV19
d_call: -
j_call: TRBJ2-7
cdr3_length: 14

cdr3_nt: TGTGCCATCAGTCTAGCGGGAGGGTACAATGAGCAGTTCTTC
cdr3_aa: CAISLAGGYNEQFF
clone_size: -
v_call: TRBV10-3
d_call: TRBD2
j_call: TRBJ2-1
cdr3_length: 14

cdr3_nt: TGCGTTGTGGTCTTGGGAGTAGGGGGGGAGGGGGAGCAGTACTTC
cdr3_aa: CVVVLGVGGEGEQYF
clone_size: -
v_call: TRBV10-1
d_call: -
j_call: TRBJ2-7
cdr3_length: 15

cdr3_nt: TGTGCCAGCAGCTCCCGGGGCACAGATACGCAGTATTTT
cdr3_aa: CASSSRGTDTQYF
clone_size: -
v_call: TRBV3-1/TRBV3-2
d_call: -
j_call: TRBJ2-3
cdr3_length: 13

cdr3_nt: TGTGCCATCAGCGGGGTACGGACAGTAGTGAACACTGAAGCTTTCTTT
cdr3_aa: CAISGVRTVVNTEAFF
clone_size: -
v_call: TRBV10-3
d_call: -
j_call: TRBJ1-1
cdr3_length: 16

cdr3_nt: TGTGCCAGCAGTGTCCTTCCGGGGGATGGCTACACCTTC
cdr3_aa: CASSVLPGDGYTF
clone_size: -
v_call: TRBV14
d_call: -
j_call: TRBJ1-2
cdr3_length: 13

cdr3_nt: TGCGCCAGCTCTTTTCTAGCGGGAGGCTACAATGAGCAGTTCTTC
cdr3_aa: CASSFLAGGYNEQFF
clone_size: few
v_call: TRBV4-1
d_call: TRBD2
j_call: TRBJ2-1
cdr3_length: 15

cdr3_nt: TGTGCCAGCAGGCAGAGGGGCACAGATACGCAGTATTTT
cdr3_aa: CASRQRGTDTQYF
clone_size: -
v_call: TRBV5-4
d_call: -
j_call: TRBJ2-3
cdr3_length: 13

cdr3_nt: TGTGCCAGCAGCTTGGGGCAGAACAATGAAAAACTGTTTTTT
cdr3_aa: CASSLGQNNEKLFF
clone_size: -
v_call: TRBV5-4
d_call: -
j_call: TRBJ1-4
cdr3_length: 14

cdr3_nt: TGTGCCAGCAGTAGGGGATGGAGGGGAACCGATTGGGACAGCTCCTACAATGAGCAGTTCTTC
cdr3_aa: CASSRGWRGTDWDSSYNEQFF
clone_size: once
v_call: TRBV28
d_call: -
j_call: TRBJ2-1
cdr3_length: 21

cdr3_nt: TGCAGTGCTAGTGCCGAAAACTGGTTCTTC
cdr3_aa: CSASAENWFF
clone_size: once
v_call: TRBV20-1
d_call: -
j_call: TRBJ2-1
cdr3_length: 10

cdr3_nt: TGTGCCAGCTCACCACGGTCGGAGGCATCCGGGGAGCTGTTTTTT
cdr3_aa: CASSPRSEASGELFF
clone_size: -
v_call: TRBV18
d_call: -
j_call: TRBJ2-2
cdr3_length: 15

cdr3_nt: TGTGCCAGCAGTGAAGACAACCACCTGGTCTTTAATTCACCCCTCCACTTT
cdr3_aa: CASSEDNHLVFNSPLHF
clone_size: -
v_call: TRBV6-1
d_call: -
j_call: TRBJ1-6
cdr3_length: 17

cdr3_nt: TGTGCCAGCAGTGAAGGCCGGAGCTCTGGGGCCAACGTCCTGACTTTC
cdr3_aa: CASSEGRSSGANVLTF
clone_size: -
v_call: TRBV2
d_call: -
j_call: TRBJ2-6
cdr3_length: 16

cdr3_nt: TGTGCCAGCAGTCCGGGACTAGGTTGGGGCGAGCAGTTCTTC
cdr3_aa: CASSPGLGWGEQFF
clone_size: -
v_call: TRBV28
d_call: TRBD2
j_call: TRBJ2-1
cdr3_length: 14

cdr3_nt: TGCGCCAGCAGCCAATCGCTCCTAGGGGCCGGGGAGCTGTTTTTT
cdr3_aa: CASSQSLLGAGELFF
clone_size: once
v_call: TRBV5-1
d_call: -
j_call: TRBJ2-2
cdr3_length: 15